Described below is a single TCR beta chain sequence and its context. With 60 Vbeta and 13 Jbeta primers, the PCR was carried out. Under the authors' procedure: Later, an analysis found 80 million or so unique TCR beta chains, and roughly 10 million of these were shared. Sequencing used immunoSEQ multiplex PCR; TCRdb keeps in-frame clones, though not all of them. V, J and clone size reflect that table, while D and trimming were determined from the DNA. This repertoire shows fewer than 130,000 clones, over 60% found once; its top ten account for approximately 1.2%. The sample belongs to a study of cytomegalovirus exposure and HLA in healthy donors. Across the study: An earlier analysis identified 120 million or so unique TCR beta sequences in some 180 million T cells.

Trimming stripped 0 bases from V and 4 bases from J, with 12 bases between. CDR1 and CDR2 from the germline V gene are LGHNA and YNFKEQ. The CDR3 has 15 residues. The chain employs TRBV4-2 and TRBJ1-2; possibly TRBD1 for D (6 bases). Input material: PBMCs. This TCR was recovered from a woman under 40 in good health and CMV-seronegative. CDR3 bases: TGTGCCAGCAGCCAAGACTGGGGGGGGGCCTATGGCTACACCTTC. Translated: CASSQDWGGAYGYTF.